What follows describes a single TCR beta chain. Antigen: not known. A second PCR, run for about 6 to 12 cycles, used a sample-barcoded 5' primer plus a J-beta primer mix. Every cDNA molecule carried a tag from a template-switch adaptor bearing 12 random nucleotides. TCRdb processed the 5' RACE reads anew with MiXCR; each CDR3 protein has one entry. The sample lists 550,000 to 600,000 distinct CDR3 sequences; less than 60% were seen once. V lost 5 bases and J lost 3; bases outside the gene matches: 10. The CDR3 is 16 residues long. Germline CDR1 reads SGHTA; CDR2 reads FQGNSA. About 10 milliliters was the volume of peripheral blood drawn from each donor. The sample originates from a study of blood T cells in healthy people across ages. Study conclusions and caveats: Both naive CD4+ cell counts and diversity were greater in long-lived donors than in aged donors. Diversity figures derived from one million T cells were judged to underestimate the true value.

What was sequenced was blood. The V call is TRBV7-2, the J call TRBJ2-7, with 10 positions matching TRBD1. The TCR sequence derives from a man older than 75 in good health. CDR3: CASSLSGTGVNYEQYF. The CDR3, as DNA: TGTGCCAGCAGCCTATCCGGGACAGGGGTAAACTACGAGCAGTACTTC.